The 8 T cell receptor beta chains below were found in one sample sequenced in a study of blood T cell repertoires in COVID-19. The repertoire was sequenced with immunoSEQ multiplex PCR; TCRdb's copy has only in-frame clones and lacks some. The sample consists of about 74,000 clones, 84% of them appearing once. Sequencing was performed on peripheral blood. The receptor source for this set is a man between 65 and 85 years old with acute or convalescent COVID-19.

This chain uses TRBV27 with TRBJ2-5; D is possibly TRBD2 (6 bases). Per the germline V gene, CDR1 is MNHEY and CDR2 is SMNVEV (reference sequence). Trimming left V 6 bases short and J 7 bases short, with 18 bases between. This CDR3 region has 14 residues. The DNA of the CDR3 is TGTGCCAGCAGCTGGAACTGGGGAGGAGGGACCCAGTACTTC. Its translation is CASSWNWGGGTQYF.

This chain joins TRBV2 and TRBJ1-4, with 7 bases identical to TRBD1. V lost 7 bases to trimming and J lost 4 bases; unmatched junction nucleotides: 6. The CDR3 length is 14 residues. The germline CDR1 and CDR2 sequences are SNHLY and FYNNEI. Here the CDR3 DNA reads TGTGCCAGCAAAAAGGACAGGCTTAATGAAAAACTGTTTTTT. Translated: CASKKDRLNEKLFF.

This chain uses TRBV11-2 with TRBJ2-1; 15 nucleotides agree with TRBD2. This CDR3 is 18 amino acids long. After removal of 3 bases from V and 8 bases from J, the junction contained 11 bases not matched to a gene. CDR1 is SGHAT, CDR2 FQNNGV, per germline. The CDR3, as DNA: TGTGCCAGCAGCTTTGGGACTAGCGGGAGGCATGGGAATTATGAGCAGTTCTTC. Translated: CASSFGTSGRHGNYEQFF.

This rearrangement joins TRBV5-1 to TRBJ1-3; 8 nucleotides agree with TRBD1. Germline V gives CDR1 SGHRS, CDR2 YFSETQ. The CDR3 spans 19 residues. V trimming: 1 base; J trimming: 2 bases; junction bases outside the gene matches: 14. The CDR3 sequence is CASSLRQGQGRGAGNTIYF. The CDR3 region has the DNA TGCGCCAGCAGCTTGCGTCAAGGACAGGGAAGAGGAGCTGGAAACACCATATATTTT.

The V gene is TRBV6-2 or TRBV6-3, the J gene TRBJ2-1, with D possibly being TRBD2 (7 bases). V was pared by 5 bases and J by 7 bases, with 18 bases between. Per the germline V gene, CDR1 is MNHEY and CDR2 is SVGEGT. The CDR3 is 15 residues long. The CDR3: CASSAGWGGRNEQFF. CDR3 nucleotide sequence: TGTGCCAGCAGTGCGGGCTGGGGGGGGCGAAATGAGCAGTTCTTC.

The chain carries TRBV28 and TRBJ2-3; TRBD2 agrees at 14 bases. V shed 6 bases and J 11 bases; nucleotides not matched to a gene: 10. The germline V gene encodes CDR1 MDHEN and CDR2 SYDVKM. This CDR3 spans 15 amino acids. The CDR3 DNA reads TGTGCCAGCAGCCGCGAGACTAGCGGGGGGGCCGGGCAGTATTTT. Translated: CASSRETSGGAGQYF.

This chain connects TRBV5-6 to TRBJ2-3, with 7 nucleotides matching TRBD1. With V trimmed by 4 bases and J by 2 bases, 10 bases remained unmatched. This CDR3 is built from 16 residues. CDR1 is SGHDT, CDR2 YYEEEE, per germline. This CDR3 reads CASSNPHRGSTDTQYF. The CDR3 nucleotides read TGTGCCAGCAGCAACCCCCACAGGGGATCCACAGATACGCAGTATTTT.

The chain carries TRBV28 and TRBJ2-1; 8 bases are a match to TRBD1. The CDR3 runs to 15 residues. Germline trimming cut 2 bases from V and 5 bases from J; bases unmatched to any gene: 5. Germline V gives CDR1 MDHEN, CDR2 SYDVKM. Here the CDR3 reads CASSLASQGDNEQFF. CDR3 DNA: TGTGCCAGCAGTTTAGCCTCACAGGGGGACAATGAGCAGTTCTTC.